The T cell receptor (beta chain) described here comes from a study of T cells in Graves' hyperthyroidism and ophthalmopathy. General study results and limits: Most clonotypes expanded in thyroid above 0.001 were likewise present in blood.

From germline, CDR1 is SEHNR and CDR2 FQNEAQ (reference sequence). The V gene lost 4 bases and the J gene lost 0 bases, with 13 bases spanning the gap. The CDR3 consists of 17 residues. Criteria for exclusion of patients were uncontrolled infection, other autoimmune disease, pregnancy or lactation. This clonotype was seen ten or more times. Its antigen is not identified. Amplification of TCR beta CDR3 regions used RNA as the template. First-round RT-PCR with HTBI primers amplified the TCR CDR3 region. TCRdb reanalysed the multiplex PCR reads using MiXCR and keeps one entry per CDR3 protein. The table lists 100,000 to 140,000 distinct CDR3 sequences, 16% of them singletons.

The rearrangement joins TRBV7-9 to TRBJ2-6, with D unclear. The sequence was collected from a woman in her forties or fifties with Graves' hyperthyroidism. Sequenced: blood. CDR3 DNA sequence: TGTGCCAGCAGCTACAGTTACGTGAACTCTGGGGCCAACGTCCTGACTTTC. It yields the protein CASSYSYVNSGANVLTF. The full variable domain, completed using reference TRBV7-9 and TRBJ2-6, is DTGVSQNPRHKITKRGQNVTFRCDPISEHNRLYWYRQTLGQGPEFLTYFQNEAQLEKSRLLSDRFSAERPKGSFSTLEIQRTEQGDSAMYLCASSYSYVNSGANVLTFGAGSRLTVL.